This T cell receptor beta chain appears in the sequencing data of a study of post-analysis software for immune sequencing data. Study-level points and caveats: Patients had higher frequencies than controls of about five TRBV segments, including TRBV5-6, TRBV5-1 and TRBV20-1.

CDR3 length: 13 residues. The V gene's germline CDR1 is GTSNPN and CDR2 SVGIG (reference sequence). V lost 2 bases and J 7 bases, leaving 13 bases between the germline ends. Sequencing libraries made from TCR beta cDNA carried unique molecular identifiers. TCRdb recomputed calls from the PCR reads with MiXCR, one row per CDR3 protein. The sample carries roughly 600,000 distinct CDR3 sequences, roughly 40% recorded once. This clonotype was detected only once. Its antigen is undetermined. Sequences were obtained from blood. The chain carries TRBV30 and TRBJ2-3; weak D call: TRBD1 (6 bases). The TCR comes from a girl aged 10 to 17 with multiple sclerosis. The CDR3 DNA sequence: TGTGCCTGGAGTTCCGGACAGAAACATACGCAGTATTTT. Translation gives CAWSSGQKHTQYF. Full variable domain (remainder filled in from reference TRBV30 and TRBJ2-3): SQTIHQWPATLVQPVGSPLSLECTVEGTSNPNLYWYRQAAGRGLQLLFYSVGIGQISSEVPQNLSASRPQDRQFILSSKKLLLSDSGFYLCAWSSGQKHTQYFGPGTRLTVL.